Below, 7 T cell receptor beta chains from the same sample are listed, as sequenced in a study of blood T cell repertoires in COVID-19 (dated by TCRdb to about 2020). Library preparation employed the immunoSEQ multiplex PCR assay. TCRdb retrieved this table from immuneACCESS and kept in-frame rearrangements only. Not all clones are present; in checked studies, unresolved V genes account for under half, and no reason is known for the remainder. The sample data list 200,000 to 250,000 clones, and 70% to 85% of these were observed just once. Together, the top ten hold approximately 1.4% of the sample. Sequences were obtained from PBMCs or T cells enriched from blood (not recorded which). Source of these receptors: a woman aged 40-49 years with acute COVID-19.

The V and J genes are TRBV11-2 and TRBJ1-2; a weak D match, TRBD1 (5 bases). V lost 5 bases and J 5 bases, leaving 15 bases between the germline ends. Germline CDR1 SGHAT, CDR2 FQNNGV. This CDR3 comprises 14 residues. The CDR3 loop reads CASSGAQGSYGYTF. The CDR3, as DNA: TGTGCCAGCAGCGGGGCCCAGGGAAGTTATGGCTACACCTTC.

V and J are TRBV19 and TRBJ2-7; D is possibly TRBD2 (5 bases). Germline V CDR1 and CDR2: LNHDA, SQIVND (reference sequence). The CDR3 is 13 residues long. Trimming pared 6 bases from V and 2 bases from J, leaving 11 bases between. The CDR3 sequence is CASRPDYTYEQYF. The CDR3 coding sequence is TGTGCCAGTAGACCCGACTACACCTACGAGCAGTACTTC.

The chain recombines TRBV11-2 with TRBJ1-2; 9 nucleotides match TRBD1. Trimming cost V 4 bases and J 3 bases; bases outside gene matches: 12. Germline assignment: CDR1 SGHAT and CDR2 FQNNGV. The CDR3 runs 17 residues. CDR3 sequence reads: CASSSDSRTGGHYGYTF. The CDR3 DNA reads TGTGCCAGCAGCTCCGACTCAAGAACAGGGGGCCACTATGGCTACACCTTC.

V gene TRBV2 combines with J gene TRBJ1-6; 9 bases map to TRBD1. CDR3 size: 13 residues. V dropped 11 bases and J dropped 8; count of bases not matched to a gene: 7. Looked up from germline, CDR1 is SNHLY and CDR2 is FYNNEI. CDR3 sequence: CAVGGQGHSPLHF. The CDR3 DNA sequence: TGTGCCGTGGGGGGACAGGGCCATTCACCCCTCCACTTT.

This CDR3 is CASSLLHQETQYF. The CDR3, as DNA: TGTGCCAGCAGCTTGCTACACCAAGAGACCCAGTACTTC. V usage is TRBV5-6 and J usage is TRBJ2-5; D not resolved. Germline V gene data show CDR1 as SGHDT and CDR2 as YYEEEE. This CDR3 contains 13 residues. Trimming removed 1 base from V and 0 bases from J, with 4 bases in between. The whole variable domain, filled in from reference TRBV5-6 and TRBJ2-5, reads DAGVTQSPTHLIKTRGQQVTLRCSPKSGHDTVSWYQQALGQGPQFIFQYYEEEERQRGNFPDRFSGHQFPNYSSELNVNALLLGDSALYLCASSLLHQETQYFGPGTRLLVL.

This chain connects TRBV5-6 to TRBJ1-6, with D possibly matching TRBD1 (6 bases). This CDR3 has 14 residues. The ends were cut back, 2 bases at V and 5 bases at J, with 8 bases in the middle. Germline assignment: CDR1 SGHDT and CDR2 YYEEEE. Here the CDR3 reads CASSFPGDNSPLHF. CDR3 DNA: TGTGCCAGCAGCTTTCCAGGGGATAATTCACCCCTCCACTTT.

V and J are TRBV4-1 and TRBJ1-2, with a possible D match to TRBD1 (6 bases). Germline values: CDR1 MGHRA, CDR2 YSYEKL. With 5 bases removed from V and 7 bases from J, the gap between germline ends came to 17 bases. CDR3 length: 14 residues. CDR3 sequence reads: CASSDYRERGGYTF. The CDR3 nucleotides are TGCGCCAGCAGCGACTACAGGGAGAGAGGTGGCTACACCTTC.